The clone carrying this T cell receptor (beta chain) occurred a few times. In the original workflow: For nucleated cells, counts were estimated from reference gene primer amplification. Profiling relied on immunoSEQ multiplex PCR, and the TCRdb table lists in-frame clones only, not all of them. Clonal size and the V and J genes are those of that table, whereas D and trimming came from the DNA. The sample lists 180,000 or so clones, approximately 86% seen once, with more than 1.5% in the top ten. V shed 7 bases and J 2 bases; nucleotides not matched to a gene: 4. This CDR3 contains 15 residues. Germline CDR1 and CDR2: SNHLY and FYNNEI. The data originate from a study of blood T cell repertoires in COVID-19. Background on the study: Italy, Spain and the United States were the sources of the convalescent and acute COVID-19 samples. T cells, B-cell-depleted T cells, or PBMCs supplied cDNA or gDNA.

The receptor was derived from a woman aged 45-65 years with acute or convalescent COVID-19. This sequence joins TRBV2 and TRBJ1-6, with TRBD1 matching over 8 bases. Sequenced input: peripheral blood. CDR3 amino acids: CASNGQGTYNSPLHF. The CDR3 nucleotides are TGTGCCAGCAACGGACAGGGAACCTATAATTCACCCCTCCACTTT.